The 28 T cell receptor beta chains presented below share a single source sample, sequenced in a study of blood T cell repertoires in COVID-19. This table comes from immunoSEQ multiplex PCR, and its TCRdb copy is limited to in-frame clones, with some not included. The sample gives approximately 70,000 clones, roughly 89% of which show up once; more than 8% is in the top ten. The sequenced material came from peripheral blood. These receptors were collected from a human donor in a cohort sampled during active COVID-19.

The chain joins TRBV29-1 to TRBJ2-7; 8 bases line up with TRBD1. CDR3 length equals 15 residues. Germline CDR1 is SQVTM and CDR2 is ANQGSEA. Unmatched junction bases numbered 12, after V lost 4 bases and J lost 4 bases. The CDR3 DNA is TGCAGCGTTGTTAGGACAGGGACGGACATTTACGAGCAGTACTTC. Encoded protein: CSVVRTGTDIYEQYF.

The V gene is TRBV2, the J gene TRBJ2-7; 7 nucleotides match TRBD2. Germline V CDR1 and CDR2: SNHLY, FYNNEI. The CDR3 contains 13 residues. V trimming: 7 bases; J trimming: 0 bases; junction bases outside the gene matches: 3. DNA of the CDR3: TGTGCCAGCATGGCGGGGGACTCCTACGAGCAGTACTTC. Its translation: CASMAGDSYEQYF.

The J gene is TRBJ2-7, the V gene TRBV19, with D perhaps matching TRBD2 (6 bases). The CDR3 sequence is 13 residues long. Germline CDR1 and CDR2: LNHDA and SQIVND (reference sequence). V was cut by 5 bases and J by 3 bases, with 11 bases left in between. The chain's CDR3 is CASSVGLDYEQYF. CDR3 DNA sequence: TGTGCCAGTAGTGTGGGACTGGACTACGAGCAGTACTTC.

The rearrangement links TRBV9 to TRBJ2-7, with TRBD1 identical over 8 bases. Trimming took 4 bases from V and 0 from J; bases not matched to a gene: 6. The V gene's germline CDR1 is SGDLS and CDR2 YYNGEE. CDR3 size: 15 residues. The CDR3 reads CASSLRTGSSYEQYF. CDR3 DNA sequence: TGTGCCAGCAGCTTACGGACAGGGAGCTCCTACGAGCAGTACTTC.

This chain links TRBV9 with TRBJ2-7; 7 positions agree with TRBD2. From germline, CDR1 is SGDLS and CDR2 YYNGEE. The CDR3 is 14 residues long. V shed 4 bases and J 2 bases; nucleotides not matched to a gene: 6. The CDR3 nucleotides read TGTGCCAGCAGCCCCCGGGGGGAGACCTACGAGCAGTACTTC. Protein sequence: CASSPRGETYEQYF.

The chain is built from TRBV11-2 and TRBJ1-1, with 10 bases that match TRBD1. The CDR3 loop spans 17 amino acids. Trimming at V came to 1 base and at J to 1 base, leaving 6 bases not matched to a gene. Germline loops: CDR1 SGHAT, CDR2 FQNNGV. CDR3 nucleotides: TGTGCCAGCAGCTTAGCGCTAGGGACAGGGGCGAACACTGAAGCTTTCTTT. Residues: CASSLALGTGANTEAFF.

The CDR3 sequence: CASVGTELNYGYTF. In DNA, the CDR3 is TGTGCCAGCGTTGGGACAGAATTAAACTATGGCTACACCTTC. V usage is TRBV2 and J usage is TRBJ1-2, with 7 bases lining up with TRBD1. CDR3 length: 14 amino acids. Germline V lookup: CDR1 SNHLY, CDR2 FYNNEI. J gave up 2 bases and V 8 bases, and 8 bases lay outside the gene matches.

This chain uses TRBV28 with TRBJ1-4; D is unresolved. Trimming pared 10 bases from V and 7 bases from J, leaving 10 bases between. CDR3 size: 11 residues. Looked up from germline, CDR1 is MDHEN and CDR2 is SYDVKM. The CDR3 bases are TGTGCCATACGACTTGGTGAAAAACTGTTTTTT. Residues: CAIRLGEKLFF.

This rearrangement joins TRBV23-1 to TRBJ1-2; 8 nucleotides line up with TRBD1. TRBV23-1 is an ORF for which the function is uncertain. This CDR3 is built from 14 residues. J lost 4 bases, V lost 8 bases, and 9 bases had no gene match. For the CDR3, the DNA is TGCGCCAGCTTAATCAACAGGGGGTCCTATGGCTACACCTTC. Protein sequence: CASLINRGSYGYTF.

This clone was observed once. This chain uses TRBV6-4 with TRBJ2-7; a possible D gene is TRBD2 (6 bases). The CDR3 is made up of 13 amino acids. Trimming left V 3 bases short and J 2 bases short, with 8 bases between. CDR1 MRHNA and CDR2 SNTAGT come from the germline V gene. CDR3 bases: TGTGCCAGCAGTGAAGGGACTGCCTACGAGCAGTACTTC. Translated, it gives CASSEGTAYEQYF.

The J gene is TRBJ2-1, the V gene TRBV10-3, with 7 nucleotides matching TRBD2. The J segment lost 6 bases and the V segment lost 3 bases, leaving 17 bases of the junction unmatched. CDR1 and CDR2 from the germline V gene are ENHRY and SYGVKD. This CDR3 contains 18 residues. The CDR3 reads CAISDATGTTRASNEQFF. Written as DNA, the CDR3 is TGTGCCATCAGTGATGCTACTGGGACTACCCGAGCGAGCAATGAGCAGTTCTTC.

V and J are TRBV5-1 and TRBJ2-7; tentative D call: TRBD1 (6 bases). The V gene's germline CDR1 is SGHRS and CDR2 YFSETQ. The length of the CDR3 is 12 residues. V dropped 0 bases and J dropped 5 bases, with 6 bases sitting between them. For the CDR3, the DNA is TGCGCCAGCAGCTTGGCAGGGGACGAGCAGTACTTC. The encoded protein is CASSLAGDEQYF. The full variable domain, its missing parts supplied by reference TRBV5-1 and TRBJ2-7, is KAGVTQTPRYLIKTRGQQVTLSCSPISGHRSVSWYQQTPGQGLQFLFEYFSETQRNKGNFPGRFSGRQFSNSRSEMNVSTLELGDSALYLCASSLAGDEQYFGPGTRLTVT.

This sequence joins TRBV27 and TRBJ1-2; 9 bases are a match to TRBD1. V lost 8 bases to trimming and J lost 8 bases; unmatched junction nucleotides: 6. Germline CDR1 reads MNHEY; CDR2 reads SMNVEV (reference sequence). CDR3 length: 12 residues. This chain's CDR3 is CASSTGGNGYTF. The CDR3 DNA reads as TGTGCCAGCTCCACAGGGGGCAACGGCTACACCTTC.

This clone was seen once. This sequence joins TRBV12-3 or TRBV12-4 and TRBJ1-2; D not resolved. The length of the CDR3 is 13 residues. The V end lost 3 bases, the J end lost 3 bases, and 8 bases lay between the germline ends. CDR3 in amino acids: CASSFTRDYGYTF. The CDR3 DNA reads TGTGCCAGCAGTTTTACTCGAGACTATGGCTACACCTTC.

J is TRBJ1-1 and V is TRBV9; TRBD1 agrees at 8 bases. Germline CDR1 reads SGDLS; CDR2 reads YYNGEE. The CDR3 length is 15 residues. J was trimmed by 5 bases and V by 4 bases; bases with no gene match: 10. This CDR3 reads CASSSRTGQVTEAFF. DNA of the CDR3: TGTGCCAGCAGCTCTCGGACAGGGCAAGTTACTGAAGCTTTCTTT.

The chain is built from TRBV28 and TRBJ1-4; 11 positions match TRBD1. V was pared by 6 bases and J by 2 bases, with 5 bases of the junction left unmatched. From germline, CDR1 is MDHEN and CDR2 SYDVKM. The CDR3 has 16 residues. The CDR3 DNA sequence: TGTGCCAGCAGACCCGGACAGGGGGCCACTAATGAAAAACTGTTTTTT. Protein product: CASRPGQGATNEKLFF.

This clone was recorded once. This sequence joins TRBV28 and TRBJ1-1; D is ambiguous. The ends were cut back, 2 bases at V and 4 bases at J, with 14 bases in the middle. Germline V gene sequence: CDR1 MDHEN, CDR2 SYDVKM. The CDR3 spans 15 residues. The CDR3 region is CASSLPGEGGTEAFF. The CDR3 bases are TGTGCCAGCAGTTTACCCGGGGAGGGTGGCACTGAAGCTTTCTTT.

As DNA, the CDR3 is TGTGCCAGCAGTGAAGCGTCGCCGCAGAAGTACTACTACAATGAGCAGTTCTTC. Its translation is CASSEASPQKYYYNEQFF. This chain uses TRBV6-1 with TRBJ2-1; D gene unclear. Germline V gives CDR1 MNHNS, CDR2 SASEGT. The CDR3 totals 18 residues. Trimming pared 0 bases from V and 3 bases from J, leaving 18 bases between.

This chain's CDR3 is CASSSLGQGGTEAFF. DNA of the CDR3: TGTGCCAGCAGCTCCCTTGGTCAGGGTGGCACTGAAGCTTTCTTT. The rearrangement uses TRBV13 and TRBJ1-1; D is possibly TRBD1 (5 bases). The CDR3 consists of 15 residues. The V and J ends lost 4 bases and 4 bases respectively, with 16 bases between them. Germline assignment: CDR1 PRHDT and CDR2 FYEKMQ (reference sequence).

The chain links TRBV24-1 to TRBJ2-1; tentative D call: TRBD2 (6 bases). The V gene lost 2 bases and the J gene lost 6 bases, with 16 bases spanning the gap. The CDR3 runs to 16 residues. The germline V gene encodes CDR1 KGHDR and CDR2 SFDVKD. CDR3 sequence (DNA): TGTGCCACCAGTGATTACGGGCGGGGAGAGGTCAATGAGCAGTTCTTC. It specifies CATSDYGRGEVNEQFF.

The rearrangement links TRBV12-5 to TRBJ1-1; TRBD1 might be the D (6 bases). The CDR3 has 17 residues. The ends were cut back, 0 bases at V and 2 bases at J, with 16 bases in the middle. Germline V lookup: CDR1 LGHNT, CDR2 FRNRAP. The DNA of the CDR3 is TGTGCTAGTGGTTTGGTACAGGGCGACAATTTTAACACTGAAGCTTTCTTT. Protein product: CASGLVQGDNFNTEAFF.

A remark on this clone: One end of the junction does not line up with germline, which may come from a read error. The rearrangement uses TRBV28 and TRBJ1-6; D possibly corresponds to TRBD1 (6 bases). CDR1 is MDHEN, CDR2 SYDVKM, per germline. The CDR3 is made up of 15 amino acids. CDR3 DNA sequence: TGTGCCAGCAGTTTCCGGGGGGGCGCTTTGTATTATTTTGCCTTT. Its protein is CASSFRGGALYYFAF.

The chain employs TRBV11-2 and TRBJ1-5; the D gene is possibly TRBD1 (6 bases). The CDR3 spans 15 residues. V lost 6 bases to trimming and J lost 2 bases, with 14 bases between them. Germline V gene data show CDR1 as SGHAT and CDR2 as FQNNGV. CDR3 in amino acids: CASSPIQGRNQPQHF. The CDR3 DNA reads as TGTGCCAGCAGTCCCATCCAGGGGCGCAATCAGCCCCAGCATTTT.

V is TRBV28 and J is TRBJ2-7; 7 nucleotides align to TRBD1. The CDR3 has 13 residues. The J segment lost 0 bases and the V segment lost 6 bases, leaving 2 bases of the junction unmatched. Germline V gives CDR1 MDHEN, CDR2 SYDVKM. The CDR3, as DNA: TGTGCCAGCAGAAGGGACAGCTCCTACGAGCAGTACTTC. It yields the protein CASRRDSSYEQYF.

This clone was seen a single time. The J gene is TRBJ2-7, the V gene TRBV11-2; the match to TRBD2 covers 14 bases. The CDR3 runs to 17 residues. Germline V CDR1 and CDR2: SGHAT, FQNNGV. The V gene end was trimmed by 1 base and the J gene end by 4 bases; junction bases not matched to a gene: 6. The CDR3: CASSLGLAGGPGYEQYF. For the CDR3, the DNA is TGTGCCAGCAGCTTAGGACTAGCGGGGGGGCCGGGGTACGAGCAGTACTTC.

This chain uses TRBV27 with TRBJ2-7; D possibly corresponds to TRBD2 (6 bases). Trimming removed 4 bases at V and 3 bases at J, with 10 bases between. Per the germline V gene, CDR1 is MNHEY and CDR2 is SMNVEV (reference sequence). This CDR3 has 13 residues. CDR3 loop: CASSSGTYYEQYF. The CDR3 bases are TGTGCCAGCAGTTCCGGGACTTACTACGAGCAGTACTTC.

The rearrangement links TRBV24-1 to TRBJ1-5, with D possibly being TRBD1 (5 bases). Germline CDR1 is KGHDR and CDR2 is SFDVKD. This CDR3 has 13 residues. V dropped 6 bases and J dropped 0 bases, with 5 bases sitting between them. The CDR3 DNA follows: TGTGCCACCAGTAGGGGTAGCAATCAGCCCCAGCATTTT. The encoded protein is CATSRGSNQPQHF.

The chain links TRBV9 to TRBJ2-7, with 7 bases matching TRBD1. Per germline, CDR1 SGDLS and CDR2 YYNGEE. The CDR3 runs to 14 residues. Trimming cost V 4 bases and J 7 bases; bases outside gene matches: 11. CDR3 nucleotide sequence: TGTGCCAGCAGCATGGGACAGTCCACTAAAGAGCAGTACTTC. Its translation: CASSMGQSTKEQYF.